Following are 10 T cell receptor beta chains from one sample sequenced in a study of neurological immune-mediated disorders. MiXCR, applied by TCRdb to the 5' RACE reads, yields one record per CDR3 protein. The sample has around 50,000 distinct CDR3 sequences, roughly 3.8% seen once. The sample consisted of PBMCs. These TCRs come from a man aged 55-75 years with multiple sclerosis.

The V and J genes are TRBV20-1 and TRBJ2-5, with D uncertain. Germline CDR1 reads DFQATT; CDR2 reads SNEGSKA (reference sequence). The CDR3 has 11 residues. Trimming shortened V by 4 bases and J by 4 bases, and 7 bases separated the two germline ends. CDR3 sequence reads: CSATPSETQYF. Here the CDR3 DNA reads TGCAGTGCTACCCCCTCAGAGACCCAGTACTTC.

This clonotype was seen a few times. The chain recombines TRBV5-1 with TRBJ2-1; D call uncertain. CDR1 and CDR2 (germline): SGHRS, YFSETQ. The CDR3 runs 12 residues. V was cut by 5 bases and J by 4 bases, with 7 bases left in between. DNA of the CDR3: TGCGCCAGCAGTCGGACGTACAATGAGCAGTTCTTC. Translation gives CASSRTYNEQFF.

The table lists this clonotype with many counts. This chain connects TRBV20-1 to TRBJ2-3; 12 bases fit TRBD2. The ends lost 6 bases at V and 2 bases at J; junction bases unmatched: 6. This CDR3 spans 15 amino acids. Germline CDR1 is DFQATT and CDR2 is SNEGSKA (reference sequence). CDR3 amino acids: CSAPRLAGVTDTQYF. The DNA for the CDR3 is TGCAGTGCCCCGAGACTAGCGGGGGTCACAGATACGCAGTATTTT.

At least ten counts were recorded for this clonotype. The rearrangement joins TRBV2 to TRBJ1-1; 7 nucleotides align to TRBD1. J lost 5 bases, V lost 8 bases, and 23 bases had no gene match. This CDR3 spans 18 amino acids. Germline CDR1 reads SNHLY; CDR2 reads FYNNEI. DNA for the CDR3: TGTGCCAGCGGCCGGGATGGGGACAGACCCCTGTTAGGGACTGAAGCTTTCTTT. Amino acids: CASGRDGDRPLLGTEAFF.

The chain uses TRBV20-1 and TRBJ1-2, with D uncertain. Per germline, CDR1 DFQATT and CDR2 SNEGSKA (reference sequence). Trimming pared 1 base from V and 4 bases from J, leaving 22 bases between. CDR3 size: 17 residues. In nucleotides, the CDR3 is TGCAGTGCTAGAGCCGGGCAGAGCCCTCTCCACCTCTATGGCTACACCTTC. It specifies CSARAGQSPLHLYGYTF.

This clonotype was observed many times. The chain has TRBV12-3 or TRBV12-4 and TRBJ2-1; TRBD2 matches 9 bases. J lost 5 bases, V lost 6 bases, and 17 bases had no gene match. The CDR3 is 18 amino acids. The CDR3 coding sequence is TGTGCCAGCAGCCTCCGGCAGCGCGCCGCGGGAGGGGACAATGAGCAGTTCTTC. Protein product: CASSLRQRAAGGDNEQFF.

At least ten counts were recorded for this clonotype. This chain uses TRBV5-1 with TRBJ2-7; D may be TRBD1 (6 bases). The CDR3 has 15 amino acids. V was shortened by 4 bases and J by 3 bases, with 17 bases between the two germline ends. Germline CDR1 reads SGHRS; CDR2 reads YFSETQ. The CDR3 sequence: CASSLEQGHLYEQYF. The CDR3, as DNA: TGCGCCAGCAGCCTAGAACAGGGCCATCTCTACGAGCAGTACTTC.

This clonotype appeared many times. The chain uses TRBV5-6 and TRBJ1-1; D is possibly TRBD1 (6 bases). This CDR3 has 14 amino acids. V lost 4 bases, J lost 10 bases, and 20 bases lay in between. Per the germline V gene, CDR1 is SGHDT and CDR2 is YYEEEE. In nucleotides, the CDR3 is TGTGCCAGCAGCCATCAGGTGAGGGGGAGTCGAGCTTTCTTT. The encoded protein is CASSHQVRGSRAFF.

This clonotype was counted at least ten times. The chain employs TRBV5-1 and TRBJ2-6, with 11 bases aligning to TRBD2. The CDR3 loop spans 18 amino acids. Trimming took 6 bases from V and 2 from J; bases not matched to a gene: 10. Germline-derived CDR1 and CDR2 are SGHRS and YFSETQ. The CDR3 is CASTLGRLAGTGANVLTF. CDR3 DNA sequence: TGCGCCAGCACCTTAGGGAGACTAGCGGGAACTGGGGCCAACGTCCTGACTTTC. Using reference TRBV5-1 and TRBJ2-6 for the parts outside the CDR3, the full variable domain is KAGVTQTPRYLIKTRGQQVTLSCSPISGHRSVSWYQQTPGQGLQFLFEYFSETQRNKGNFPGRFSGRQFSNSRSEMNVSTLELGDSALYLCASTLGRLAGTGANVLTFGAGSRLTVL.

This clonotype was counted at least ten times. The chain is built from TRBV12-3 or TRBV12-4 and TRBJ1-1, with D maybe TRBD1 (6 bases). Between the trimmed V and J ends, which lost 6 bases and 0 bases, there was a span of 20 bases. This CDR3 comprises 17 residues. The CDR3 coding sequence is TGTGCCAGCAGACAATTAGGGGGAAACATGATGAACACTGAAGCTTTCTTT. This encodes CASRQLGGNMMNTEAFF.